The table lists the clone carrying this T cell receptor beta chain with many counts. TCRdb re-called the RT-PCR reads through MiXCR, storing one row per CDR3 protein. The sample contains approximately 720,000 distinct CDR3 sequences, 14% of which appear only once. CDR1 is SGHTA and CDR2 is FQGNSA in the germline V gene. The trim removed 5 bases at V and 14 bases at J, leaving 12 bases unmatched. This CDR3 spans 14 amino acids. This chain links TRBV7-2 with TRBJ2-1; TRBD2 matches 10 bases. The specimen was memory CD4+ T cells from blood. This receptor was taken from a female donor in good health, serving as a healthy control. CDR3 residues: CASSPGRQREGKFF. The CDR3, as DNA: TGTGCCAGCAGCCCAGGGCGACAGCGGGAGGGGAAGTTCTTC.